What follows describes a single T cell receptor beta chain. Its target is not known. Repertoires were sampled repeatedly during chemoradiotherapy. Libraries were prepared by immunoSEQ multiplex PCR; TCRdb keeps only in-frame clonotypes and omits some of them. Among 8,500 to 9,000 clones listed, 71% were seen once. This entry belongs to a study of chemoradiotherapy in HPV16-positive cancers. This CDR3 is built from 15 residues. The V and J ends lost 1 base and 0 bases respectively, with 7 bases between them. From germline, CDR1 is SGHDN and CDR2 FVKESK. Study-level results: Only a couple of HPV16-positive patients supplied the functional HPV-specificity definition. Candidate HPV-specific clones and E7-related TCR motifs grew in tumor during treatment. Better recurrence-free survival went with HPV-responsive T-cell expansion in HPV16-positive patients.

Sampling was done from a patient who underwent chemoradiotherapy. The rearrangement links TRBV14 to TRBJ2-1; D gene uncertain. This TCR was sampled from a human donor with HPV-associated anogenital cancer. The CDR3 sequence is CASSQVGFSYNEQFF. For the CDR3, the DNA is TGTGCCAGCAGCCAAGTCGGGTTCTCCTACAATGAGCAGTTCTTC.